Below, one TCR beta chain is given with its context. The record originates from a study of blood T cell repertoires in COVID-19. Across the study: The United States, Italy and Spain supplied acute and convalescent COVID-19 samples. T cells, B-cell-depleted T cells, or PBMCs provided the cDNA or gDNA that served as material.

Authors' analysis steps: Amplification of reference gene primers provided the estimated nucleated cell counts. Sequenced by immunoSEQ multiplex PCR; TCRdb stores in-frame clones only, minus some. The D gene and trimming were derived from the DNA, and the V and J assignments and clone size from that table. The table records approximately 140,000 clones, around 86% of them present only once. Trimming took 3 bases from V and 7 from J; bases not matched to a gene: 3. This CDR3 contains 13 residues. Germline-derived CDR1 and CDR2 are SGHVS and FNYEAQ. The chain joins TRBV7-6 to TRBJ1-1, with 9 positions matching TRBD1. Sequenced sample: peripheral blood. The TCR comes from a man between 65 and 79 years old with acute or convalescent COVID-19. CDR3 nucleotide sequence: TGTGCCAGCAGCTTGCTGACAGGGGGTGAAGCTTTCTTT. Protein sequence: CASSLLTGGEAFF.